The clone carrying this TCR beta chain was observed at least ten times. A library made for alpha chains picked up this beta chain off target, so its size means little. The entry originates in a study of spatial heterogeneity in lung cancer. Study-level background: Alpha-chain detections were consistently fewer than beta-chain detections among the sequences. Every unique TCR and UMI combination, on average, appeared more than ten times in raw reads.

This CDR3 has 11 residues. Germline values: CDR1 GTSNPN, CDR2 SVGIG (reference sequence). Trimming shortened V by 3 bases and J by 3 bases, and 3 bases separated the two germline ends. Time point: sample taken at primary tumor resection. Material for sequencing was whole RNA from tumor, nontumor lung or frozen PBMC, left unsorted. Samples were obtained from about 72 donors, all untreated early-stage non-small cell lung cancer patients. Each molecule of TCR cDNA was tagged with one unique molecular identifier. Each CDR3 protein gets one entry after TCRdb re-called the 5' RACE reads with MiXCR. Among about 7,000 distinct CDR3 sequences, 6.5% to 8.5% were seen once, and the ten largest hold under 85%.

This receptor was taken from a male donor with early-stage non-small cell lung cancer. V is TRBV30 and J is TRBJ2-1; no definite D call. Sequenced material: PBMCs, taken at surgery. This CDR3 is CAWRDYNEQFF. DNA for the CDR3: TGTGCCTGGAGAGACTACAATGAGCAGTTCTTC.